This TCR beta chain was recorded in a study of blood T cells in healthy people across ages. Notes on the study in general: Percentage of naive T cells showed a strong correlation with TCR beta diversity. Compared with aged donors, long-lived donors showed fewer expanded clones, suggesting selection.

Combining a sample-barcoded 5' primer with a J-beta primer mix, a second PCR ran for 7 to 11 cycles. Each cDNA molecule, via a template-switch adaptor with 12 random nucleotides, was tagged. TCRdb re-derived calls from the 5' RACE reads in MiXCR, one entry per CDR3 protein. The sample yields some 710,000 distinct CDR3 sequences, over 20% seen once. This clonotype was seen repeatedly, ten times or more. No antigen is known for it. One end of the junction varies from germline; a read error may be responsible. Sequencing was carried out using blood. The source of this sequence is a man between 65 and 79 years old in good health.

CDR3 in DNA: TGTGCCAGCAGCACAAAAGCCGGACTCCAGCATCGGTTTTTC. The encoded protein is CASSTKAGLQHRFF. The chain employs TRBV7-2 and TRBJ2-5, with a weak D call TRBD2 (5 bases). This CDR3 has 14 amino acids. CDR1 and CDR2 (germline): SGHTA, FQGNSA.